This TCR beta chain was observed in a study of T cell responses to AZD1222 COVID-19 vaccine. The V segment lost 5 bases and the J segment 6 bases; nucleotides outside the gene matches: 14. From germline, CDR1 is MDHEN and CDR2 SYDVKM. This CDR3 has 17 residues. Some clones are missing from TCRdb's copy, which holds only in-frame ones; the method was immunoSEQ multiplex PCR. The table lists about 100,000 clones, about nine tenths of them singletons. The TCR was taken from an adult in good health. Source: peripheral blood, taken on day 0 of AZD1222 vaccination. This chain connects TRBV28 to TRBJ2-1; 9 nucleotides line up with TRBD1. CDR3 sequence: CASSLHWDRAQANEQFF. CDR3 sequence (DNA): TGTGCCAGCAGTCTACATTGGGACAGGGCTCAAGCCAATGAGCAGTTCTTC.